Listed below are T cell receptor beta chains from one sample, sequenced in a study of cytomegalovirus exposure and HLA in healthy donors. Using immunoSEQ multiplex PCR, the repertoire was profiled, and TCRdb retains in-frame clones only, with some absent. The table includes 60,000 to 70,000 clones, roughly 78% detected once. Sequences were obtained from PBMCs. These receptors originate from a man aged 40-50 years in good health and CMV-seronegative. Each CDR3 is given with its conserved first and last residue. The D gene is left open where the match is weak.

v_call	j_call	d_call	cdr3_aa
TRBV5-8	TRBJ2-7	TRBD2	CASRPRLAGFIYEQYF
TRBV29-1	TRBJ2-1	TRBD2	CSVVGTSGSGYNEQFF
TRBV6-5	TRBJ1-2	TRBD1	CASSYSRQGDYGYTF
TRBV27	TRBJ2-3	NA	CASSRYPGSGDTQYF
TRBV11-2	TRBJ1-1	NA	CASSLDPLNTEAFF
TRBV7-8	TRBJ2-7	NA	CASSLRTPYEQYF
TRBV5-1	TRBJ2-1	NA	CASGWTGDGGNEQFF
TRBV6-6	TRBJ1-2	NA	CAEAPSPDYGYTF
TRBV5-1	TRBJ1-2	TRBD1	CASSLRQGGYGYTF
TRBV27	TRBJ2-2	NA	CASSLPGVGTGELFF
TRBV7-9	TRBJ2-7	NA	CASSGYRVDPYEQYF
TRBV5-1	TRBJ2-1	TRBD1	CASSLSPGGSYNEQFF
TRBV28	TRBJ1-4	NA	CASVGGSSQLTEKLFF
TRBV7-2	TRBJ2-7	TRBD2	CLPGTSGRPYEQYF
TRBV27	TRBJ1-2	TRBD1	CASKTGSNYGYTF
TRBV4-1	TRBJ2-1	TRBD1	CASSQEGGNVNEQFF
TRBV5-4	TRBJ2-1	NA	CASSPGTDSYNEQFF
TRBV7-3	TRBJ1-1	NA	CASSRLGGTEAFF
TRBV4-1	TRBJ2-1	TRBD2	CATRQRGGYNEQFF